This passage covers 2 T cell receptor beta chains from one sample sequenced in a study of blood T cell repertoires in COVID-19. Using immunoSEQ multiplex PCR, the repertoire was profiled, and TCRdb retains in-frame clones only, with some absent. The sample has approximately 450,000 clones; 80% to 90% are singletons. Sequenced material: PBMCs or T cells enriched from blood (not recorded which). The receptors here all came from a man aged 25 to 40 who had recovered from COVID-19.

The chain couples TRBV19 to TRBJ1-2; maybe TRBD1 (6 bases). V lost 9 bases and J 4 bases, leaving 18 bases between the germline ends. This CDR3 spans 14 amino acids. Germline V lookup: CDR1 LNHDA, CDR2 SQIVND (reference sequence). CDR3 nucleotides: TGTGCCAGCCTGGGGGCAGAAGGGGGCTATGGCTACACCTTC. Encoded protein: CASLGAEGGYGYTF.

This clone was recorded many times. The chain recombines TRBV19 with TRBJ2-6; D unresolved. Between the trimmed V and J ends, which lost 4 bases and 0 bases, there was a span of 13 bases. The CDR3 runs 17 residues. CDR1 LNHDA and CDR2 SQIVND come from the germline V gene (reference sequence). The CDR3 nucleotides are TGTGCCAGTAGTACCCACCCCAGTATCTCTGGGGCCAACGTCCTGACTTTC. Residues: CASSTHPSISGANVLTF.